These T cell receptor beta chains were read from a single sample in a study of T cell responses to AZD1222 COVID-19 vaccine. The assay was immunoSEQ multiplex PCR, and TCRdb's table has in-frame clones only and misses some. Here the sample spans 50,000 to 70,000 clones, 85% being singletons. The sequenced sample was peripheral blood, obtained on day 0 of MenACWY control vaccination. All receptors derive from an adult in good health. The conserved cysteine and the conserved F or W are not part of the CDR3 here. Each record gives: V gene, J gene, CDR3 protein.

TRBV16	TRBJ1-5	ASSQGQQLRRNQPQH
TRBV5-1	TRBJ1-2	ASSREGDPNYGYT
TRBV9	TRBJ2-7	ASSETRTGEQY
TRBV19	TRBJ1-3	ASSQDRGTGNTIY
TRBV5-6	TRBJ2-7	ASSLPSSYEQY
TRBV30	TRBJ2-3	ACPFGGANTDTQY
TRBV3-1/TRBV3-2	TRBJ1-6	ASSQVGTGEGSPLH
TRBV28	TRBJ2-7	ASLLAGSYEQY
TRBV28	TRBJ2-7	ASSQPSLTPREQY
TRBV6-4	TRBJ1-1	ASKVGRGTEAF
TRBV5-6	TRBJ2-4	ASSLRSKGNQY
TRBV11-3	TRBJ2-1	ASSLSGTSMSREQF
TRBV6-4	TRBJ2-1	ASSEVGVQF
TRBV4-2	TRBJ1-2	ASSQDAFGYT
TRBV3-1/TRBV3-2	TRBJ1-3	ASSQEKFAGNTIY
TRBV27	TRBJ2-1	ASTIRAGANNEQF
TRBV28	TRBJ2-5	ANTKRQGGETQY
TRBV6-2/TRBV6-3	TRBJ2-3	ASSSEQGRDTQY
TRBV12-3/TRBV12-4	TRBJ2-1	ASSLRGNEQF
TRBV11-2	TRBJ2-7	ASSAQRQTVEQY
TRBV19	TRBJ2-1	ASNNINNEQF
TRBV7-9	TRBJ2-7	ASSLVQGNNEQY
TRBV19	TRBJ1-6	ASSRTRQGDNSPLH
TRBV28	TRBJ2-1	ASKGSGYNEQF
TRBV28	TRBJ1-5	ASSLIILQPQH
TRBV27	TRBJ2-5	ASMGLAGSGETQY
TRBV28	TRBJ1-4	ASTYSGQGAEKLF
TRBV7-8	TRBJ1-5	ASSLGVGRQPQH
TRBV6-2/TRBV6-3	TRBJ1-1	ASSPMRTTTMNTEAF
TRBV3-1/TRBV3-2	TRBJ2-4	ASSQLAGGNKNIQY
TRBV28	TRBJ2-7	ASSLDGRTQY
TRBV18	TRBJ1-1	ASSPTGGKGAF
TRBV28	TRBJ1-6	AIESGNSSPLH
TRBV30	TRBJ2-1	AWSVRLAASYNEQF
TRBV5-1	TRBJ2-1	ASSGPEGARNEQF
TRBV18	TRBJ1-6	ASSLGTGGNSPLH
TRBV28	TRBJ2-1	AIRSSGFYNEQF
TRBV9	TRBJ2-7	ASGVSDYEQY
TRBV6-2/TRBV6-3	TRBJ2-4	ASSPQGRAKNIQY
TRBV19	TRBJ1-5	ASSIRGHQPQH
TRBV28	TRBJ2-1	ASSVRTSGIGEQF
TRBV5-1	TRBJ2-1	ASSFGESYNEQF